These T cell receptor beta chains were read from a single sample in a study of shared clonotypes between healthy human individuals. The table came from immunoSEQ multiplex PCR; TCRdb's copy has only in-frame clones and leaves some out. The sample includes approximately 710,000 clones, about nine tenths of them seen just once. The sample consisted of memory CD8+ T cells from PBMCs. The source of these receptors is a man between 18 and 29 years old in good health. Some clones in this sample may be carry-over from other donors' samples. Both conserved end residues are part of each CDR3. The D gene is left open where the match is weak. Size values are once, few and many counts, or a class for expanded clones, and some rows have none.

CDR3aa	CDR3nt	d_gene	abundance	j_gene	v_gene
CASSRTLAGADTQYF	TGCGCCAGCAGCCGGACACTAGCGGGAGCAGATACGCAGTATTTT	TRBD2	once	TRBJ2-3	TRBV4-1
CASSQDPGLANEQFF	TGCGCCAGCAGCCAAGATCCGGGACTAGCGAATGAGCAGTTCTTC	TRBD2	.	TRBJ2-1	TRBV4-1
CASSVGGPSYEQYF	TGTGCCAGCAGCGTCGGGGGACCTTCCTACGAGCAGTACTTC	.	.	TRBJ2-7	TRBV7-2
CASTSGETQYF	TGTGCCAGCACCTCGGGGGAGACCCAGTACTTC	.	.	TRBJ2-5	TRBV7-9
CASSVPYTGGTGELFF	TGTGCCAGCAGCGTACCTTATACAGGGGGCACCGGGGAGCTGTTTTTT	TRBD1	.	TRBJ2-2	TRBV9
CASSDPDRWNEQFF	TGTGCCAGCAGTGATCCCGATCGATGGAATGAGCAGTTCTTC	.	.	TRBJ2-1	TRBV2
CASSARSRPASYNEQFF	TGTGCCAGCAGCGCGCGGTCCCGGCCAGCGTCCTACAATGAGCAGTTCTTC	.	.	TRBJ2-1	TRBV7-6
CASSGGLAGGLDTQYF	TGTGCCAGCAGCGGCGGACTAGCGGGAGGACTGGATACGCAGTATTTT	TRBD2	.	TRBJ2-3	TRBV5-6
CASSLSVSFNSYNEQFF	TGTGCCAGCAGCTTAAGTGTCTCATTTAACTCCTACAATGAGCAGTTCTTC	.	.	TRBJ2-1	TRBV11-2
CASSWTGKGGYTF	TGTGCCAGCAGTTGGACAGGGAAAGGCGGCTACACCTTC	TRBD1	once	TRBJ1-2	TRBV6-5
CASSTGLPYSYNEQFF	TGTGCCAGCAGCACGGGACTCCCTTACTCCTACAATGAGCAGTTCTTC	.	.	TRBJ2-1	TRBV14
CASSVAGESYEQYF	TGTGCCAGCAGCGTAGCGGGAGAGTCCTACGAGCAGTACTTC	.	.	TRBJ2-7	TRBV9
CASSFRGATEAFF	TGTGCCAGCAGCTTCCGGGGGGCTACTGAAGCTTTCTTT	.	.	TRBJ1-1	TRBV7-2
CASSIGLARVYEQYF	TGTGCCAGTAGTATAGGTTTAGCCAGGGTCTACGAGCAGTACTTC	.	once	TRBJ2-7	TRBV19
CASSRLAAAGGPVEQFF	TGCGCCAGCAGCCGCTTAGCCGCAGCGGGAGGGCCAGTTGAGCAGTTCTTC	TRBD2	.	TRBJ2-1	TRBV4-1
CASPPGLAGPSPPYNEQFF	TGTGCCAGTCCTCCGGGACTAGCGGGTCCCAGTCCCCCCTACAATGAGCAGTTCTTC	TRBD2	.	TRBJ2-1	TRBV19
CASSPGRDRTTNEKLFF	TGTGCCAGCAGTCCCGGTAGAGACCGTACAACTAATGAAAAACTGTTTTTT	.	once	TRBJ1-4	TRBV27
CASQNVPRGTYGYTF	TGCGCCAGCCAAAACGTACCACGGGGGACCTATGGCTACACCTTC	.	.	TRBJ1-2	TRBV4-1
CASSFDWSGTDTQYF	TGTGCCAGCAGTTTCGACTGGAGCGGCACAGATACGCAGTATTTT	.	.	TRBJ2-3	TRBV7-9
CSVEKPLAGRTGELFF	TGCAGCGTTGAAAAGCCGCTAGCGGGACGAACCGGGGAGCTGTTTTTT	TRBD2	.	TRBJ2-2	TRBV29-1
CASSQGTSGYNEQFF	TGCGCCAGCAGCCAAGGGACTAGCGGTTACAATGAGCAGTTCTTC	TRBD2	few	TRBJ2-1	TRBV4-3
CASSVNRDSNHLLNTGELFF	TGTGCCAGCAGCGTAAACCGGGACAGCAACCACCTACTGAACACCGGGGAGCTGTTTTTT	TRBD1	once	TRBJ2-2	TRBV9
CASSGRLAGRTTGELFF	TGTGCCAGCAGTGGAAGACTAGCGGGCAGAACAACCGGGGAGCTGTTTTTT	TRBD2	.	TRBJ2-2	TRBV6-1
CASSQPGPQDTQYF	TGTGCCAGCAGTCAGCCCGGCCCACAGGATACGCAGTATTTT	.	.	TRBJ2-3	TRBV28
CASSIDRETEAFF	TGTGCCAGTAGTATAGATAGGGAAACTGAAGCTTTCTTT	.	.	TRBJ1-1	TRBV19
CASSDQLPFAATGELFF	TGTGCCAGCAGTGATCAACTCCCCTTCGCCGCCACCGGGGAGCTGTTTTTT	.	.	TRBJ2-2	TRBV6-1
CASSLDLGEQFF	TGTGCCAGCAGCTTAGATCTTGGGGAGCAGTTCTTC	.	.	TRBJ2-1	TRBV7-9
CASSSWEYNEQFF	TGTGCCAGCAGCTCTTGGGAGTACAATGAGCAGTTCTTC	.	.	TRBJ2-1	TRBV7-8
CACHNTQGARSGANVLTF	TGTGCCTGCCACAACACACAGGGGGCCCGCTCTGGGGCCAACGTCCTGACTTTC	TRBD1	.	TRBJ2-6	TRBV30
CASSEILVRGPYEQYF	TGTGCCAGCAGTGAGATTCTTGTCAGGGGGCCGTACGAGCAGTACTTC	TRBD1	.	TRBJ2-7	TRBV2
CASSYIEDRGQPQHF	TGTGCCAGCAGTTACATTGAAGATAGGGGTCAGCCCCAGCATTTT	.	.	TRBJ1-5	TRBV6-5